The 20 T cell receptor beta chains listed next were all sequenced from one sample in a study of breast tumors, draining lymph nodes, adjacent tissues. Samples came from axillary lymph nodes draining the breast cancer. MiXCR, run by TCRdb on the multiplex PCR reads, gives a single entry per CDR3 protein. The sample records approximately 300,000 distinct CDR3 sequences, 30% to 35% being singletons. The sample was axillary lymph node tissue. These receptors came from a female donor with breast cancer. Some clones in this sample may be carry-over from other donors' samples.

This clonotype has a count of ten or more. The rearrangement links TRBV7-3 to TRBJ2-1; 7 nucleotides align to TRBD2. Germline values: CDR1 SGHTA, CDR2 FQGTGA. The CDR3 covers 20 residues. With V trimmed by 1 base and J by 0 bases, 15 bases remained unmatched. The CDR3 sequence: CASSLRSPKAGSLSYNEQFF. Written as DNA, the CDR3 is TGTGCCAGCAGCTTAAGGTCCCCTAAAGCGGGAAGCCTCTCCTACAATGAGCAGTTCTTC.

This clonotype was seen more than once but under ten times. The rearrangement uses TRBV27 and TRBJ1-2; 7 bases fit TRBD1. Germline lookup yields CDR1 MNHEY and CDR2 SMNVEV (reference sequence). The CDR3 loop spans 16 amino acids. The V gene end was trimmed by 4 bases and the J gene end by 6 bases; junction bases not matched to a gene: 14. DNA of the CDR3: TGTGCCAGCAGTTCTGGCCCCGACAGGGAGGGAGATGGCTACACCTTC. It yields the protein CASSSGPDREGDGYTF.

The chain couples TRBV6-1 to TRBJ1-5; D is undetermined. This CDR3 comprises 15 residues. V lost 7 bases, J lost 5 bases, and 18 bases lay in between. CDR1 is MNHNS and CDR2 is SASEGT in the germline V gene. CDR3 sequence: CASTQTGRFHQPQHF. In DNA form, the CDR3 reads TGTGCCAGCACCCAAACTGGGAGGTTCCATCAGCCCCAGCATTTT.

This clonotype has just a few counts. J is TRBJ2-7 and V is TRBV30; D unclear. The V end was cut by 0 bases, the J end by 0 bases, with 9 bases between. Germline assignment: CDR1 GTSNPN and CDR2 SVGIG (reference sequence). The CDR3 has 14 amino acids. In nucleotides, the CDR3 is TGTGCCTGGAGTGTGAAAACACCCTCCTACGAGCAGTACTTC. Protein product: CAWSVKTPSYEQYF.

This clonotype appeared many times. This rearrangement joins TRBV30 to TRBJ1-6, with D perhaps TRBD1 (5 bases). The CDR3 has 14 amino acids. Germline assignment: CDR1 GTSNPN and CDR2 SVGIG (reference sequence). V lost 2 bases, J lost 7 bases, and 12 bases lay in between. The CDR3 reads CAWSRGVENSPLHF. Here the CDR3 DNA reads TGTGCCTGGAGTCGAGGGGTTGAGAATTCACCCCTCCACTTT.

This clonotype was picked up many times. The chain joins TRBV2 to TRBJ2-7, with 8 positions matching TRBD1. The CDR3 loop spans 14 amino acids. V shed 6 bases and J 2 bases; nucleotides not matched to a gene: 6. Germline assignment: CDR1 SNHLY and CDR2 FYNNEI. The DNA for the CDR3 is TGTGCCAGCAGAAAACAGGGGGGACCCTACGAGCAGTACTTC. It yields the protein CASRKQGGPYEQYF.

This clonotype was found a few times. The chain employs TRBV3-1 and TRBJ2-2; D call uncertain. The germline V gene encodes CDR1 LGHDT and CDR2 YNNKEL (reference sequence). The CDR3 has 13 amino acids. Between the trimmed V and J ends, which lost 2 bases and 6 bases, there was a span of 7 bases. DNA for the CDR3: TGTGCCAGCAGCCAATTGGGCCCCGGGGAGCTGTTTTTT. Amino acids: CASSQLGPGELFF.

This rearrangement joins TRBV2 to TRBJ2-3; tentatively, D is TRBD1 or TRBD2 (5 bases each). Looked up from germline, CDR1 is SNHLY and CDR2 is FYNNEI. This CDR3 spans 13 amino acids. Between the trimmed V and J ends, which lost 6 bases and 11 bases, there was a span of 18 bases. CDR3 bases: TGTGCCAGCAGCCTGAGGGGCGAACCCGAGCAGTATTTT. Translation: CASSLRGEPEQYF. Looking up the rest from reference TRBV2 and TRBJ2-3 gives the full variable domain: EPEVTQTPSHQVTQMGQEVILRCVPISNHLYFYWYRQILGQKVEFLVSFYNNEISEKSEIFDDQFSVERPDGSNFTLKIRSTKLEDSAMYFCASSLRGEPEQYFGPGTRLTVL.

This clonotype has ten or more counts. The chain joins TRBV2 to TRBJ2-7; a weak D match, TRBD1 (5 bases). The CDR3 consists of 14 residues. Trimming removed 8 bases from V and 3 bases from J, with 17 bases in between. Germline CDR1 reads SNHLY; CDR2 reads FYNNEI. The CDR3 loop is CASLPPDRLYEQYF. CDR3 coding DNA: TGTGCCAGCTTGCCCCCCGACAGACTCTACGAGCAGTACTTC.

This clonotype was seen many times. The rearrangement links TRBV10-3 to TRBJ2-3; no reliable D call. V lost 10 bases to trimming and J lost 4 bases, with 21 bases between them. CDR1 and CDR2 (germline): ENHRY, SYGVKD. This CDR3 has 15 residues. CDR3 residues: CATELPQEGSDTQYF. The CDR3 DNA sequence: TGTGCCACCGAACTTCCGCAGGAAGGTTCAGATACGCAGTATTTT.

Many counts were recorded for this clonotype. The V call is TRBV5-6, the J call TRBJ2-3; TRBD1 aligns across 9 bases. With 2 bases clipped from V and 1 base from J, the junction kept 2 bases outside the gene matches. From germline, CDR1 is SGHDT and CDR2 YYEEEE. The CDR3 covers 15 residues. The CDR3 spells CASSLQGAGTDTQYF. The CDR3 DNA reads as TGTGCCAGCAGCTTACAGGGGGCGGGCACAGATACGCAGTATTTT.

This clonotype was seen at least ten times. V is TRBV2 and J is TRBJ2-2, with D unclear. Looked up from germline, CDR1 is SNHLY and CDR2 is FYNNEI. The CDR3 is 13 amino acids. Trimming left V 5 bases short and J 8 bases short, with 12 bases between. Written as DNA, the CDR3 is TGTGCCAGCAGTACCATGACTTCAGGGGAGCTGTTTTTT. Protein product: CASSTMTSGELFF.

V usage is TRBV28 and J usage is TRBJ2-6; 13 bases are shared with TRBD2. The CDR3 sequence is 17 residues long. Looked up from germline, CDR1 is MDHEN and CDR2 is SYDVKM. The V gene end was trimmed by 8 bases and the J gene end by 0 bases; junction bases not matched to a gene: 4. The CDR3 bases are TGTGCCAGCGCACTAGCGGGAGGGGACTCTGGGGCCAACGTCCTGACTTTC. It translates to CASALAGGDSGANVLTF.

In this sample, this clonotype turned up many times. This may be a read error: a much more frequent sequence differs by one nucleotide. The genes are TRBV29-1 and TRBJ2-1; D unresolved. The CDR3 contains 12 residues. Trimming shortened V by 4 bases and J by 9 bases, and 13 bases separated the two germline ends. Per germline, CDR1 SQVTM and CDR2 ANQGSEA. The CDR3 here is CSVGDPGSEQFF. The DNA of the CDR3 is TGCAGCGTTGGAGATCCTGGTAGTGAGCAGTTCTTC.

A few counts support this clonotype. The junction differs from germline at one of its ends, possibly a read error. The V and J genes are TRBV5-5 and TRBJ2-7; D is unresolved. This CDR3 contains 13 residues. Germline lookup yields CDR1 SGHKS and CDR2 YYEKEE (reference sequence). CDR3: CASSLAFWSEQYF. The CDR3 DNA reads TGTGCCAGCAGTTTGGCCTTTTGGAGCGAGCAGTACTTC.

The chain recombines TRBV19 with TRBJ2-2; 13 bases fit TRBD2. The CDR3 loop spans 16 amino acids. Per the germline V gene, CDR1 is LNHDA and CDR2 is SQIVND (reference sequence). With V trimmed by 4 bases and J by 7 bases, 6 bases remained unmatched. In DNA, the CDR3 is TGTGCCAGTAGTACCCACACTAGCGGGAGGGGCGGGGAGCTGTTTTTT. Its translation: CASSTHTSGRGGELFF. Variable domain in full (rest from reference TRBV19 and TRBJ2-2): DGGITQSPKYLFRKEGQNVTLSCEQNLNHDAMYWYRQDPGQGLRLIYYSQIVNDFQKGDIAEGYSVSREKKESFPLTVTSAQKNPTAFYLCASSTHTSGRGGELFFGEGSRLTVL.

This clonotype has only a few counts. This sequence joins TRBV13 and TRBJ2-3; a weak D match, TRBD2 (5 bases). V gave up 2 bases and J gave up 0 bases, with 21 bases separating them. Germline CDR1 and CDR2: PRHDT and FYEKMQ (reference sequence). The CDR3 runs 19 residues. CDR3: CASSLPGLVGRTSTDTQYF. The CDR3 DNA follows: TGTGCCAGCAGCTTACCAGGTTTAGTCGGCAGGACTAGCACAGATACGCAGTATTTT.

This clonotype was observed at least ten times. The J gene is TRBJ2-6, the V gene TRBV11-2; no clear D. The CDR3 sequence is 17 residues long. Trimming left V 2 bases short and J 0 bases short, with 11 bases between. The germline V gene has CDR1 SGHAT and CDR2 FQNNGV. CDR3 in DNA: TGTGCCAGCAGCTTAAGAGGACCGACCTCTGGGGCCAACGTCCTGACTTTC. Translating it yields CASSLRGPTSGANVLTF. The whole variable domain, filled in from reference TRBV11-2 and TRBJ2-6, reads EAGVAQSPRYKIIEKRQSVAFWCNPISGHATLYWYQQILGQGPKLLIQFQNNGVVDDSQLPKDRFSAERLKGVDSTLKIQPAKLEDSAVYLCASSLRGPTSGANVLTFGAGSRLTVL.

This clonotype was seen ten or more times. This chain uses TRBV29-1 with TRBJ2-2, with a weak D call TRBD1 (6 bases). V was cut by 4 bases and J by 6 bases, with 15 bases left in between. Germline values: CDR1 SQVTM, CDR2 ANQGSEA. The CDR3 covers 14 residues. The DNA for the CDR3 is TGCAGCGTTGTGGAACAGGGCGACGCCGGGGAGCTGTTTTTT. It specifies CSVVEQGDAGELFF.

This clonotype was counted many times. This chain joins TRBV5-1 and TRBJ2-2; 8 nucleotides match TRBD1. Trimming cost V 4 bases and J 4 bases; bases outside gene matches: 9. The CDR3 length is 16 residues. In germline, CDR1 is SGHRS, CDR2 YFSETQ. The CDR3 region has the DNA TGCGCCAGCAGCGCGAGACAGGGGCTAAGCACCGGGGAGCTGTTTTTT. Its protein product is CASSARQGLSTGELFF.